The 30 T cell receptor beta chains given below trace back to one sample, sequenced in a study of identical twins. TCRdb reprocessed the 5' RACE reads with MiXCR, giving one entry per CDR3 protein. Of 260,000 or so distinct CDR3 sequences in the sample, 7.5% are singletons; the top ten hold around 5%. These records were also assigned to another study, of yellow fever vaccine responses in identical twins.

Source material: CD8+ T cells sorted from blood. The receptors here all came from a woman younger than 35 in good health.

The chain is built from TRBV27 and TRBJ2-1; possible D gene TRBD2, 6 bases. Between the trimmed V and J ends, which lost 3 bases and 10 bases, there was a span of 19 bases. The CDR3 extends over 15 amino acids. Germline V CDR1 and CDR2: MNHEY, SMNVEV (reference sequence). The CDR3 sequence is CASSLWSGGSEEQFF. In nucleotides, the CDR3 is TGTGCCAGCAGTTTGTGGAGTGGGGGGAGCGAGGAGCAGTTCTTC.

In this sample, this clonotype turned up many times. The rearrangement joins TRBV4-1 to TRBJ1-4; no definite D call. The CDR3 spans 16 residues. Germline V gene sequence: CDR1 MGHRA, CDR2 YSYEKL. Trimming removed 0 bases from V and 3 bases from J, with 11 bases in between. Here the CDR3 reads CASSQDFGRANEKLFF. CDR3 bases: TGCGCCAGCAGCCAAGACTTTGGTAGAGCTAATGAAAAACTGTTTTTT.

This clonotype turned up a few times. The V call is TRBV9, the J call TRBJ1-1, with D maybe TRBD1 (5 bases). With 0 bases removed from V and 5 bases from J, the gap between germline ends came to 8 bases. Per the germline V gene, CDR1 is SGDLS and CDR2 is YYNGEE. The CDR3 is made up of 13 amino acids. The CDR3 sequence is CASSVGGSTEAFF. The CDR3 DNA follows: TGTGCCAGCAGCGTAGGGGGCTCGACTGAAGCTTTCTTT.

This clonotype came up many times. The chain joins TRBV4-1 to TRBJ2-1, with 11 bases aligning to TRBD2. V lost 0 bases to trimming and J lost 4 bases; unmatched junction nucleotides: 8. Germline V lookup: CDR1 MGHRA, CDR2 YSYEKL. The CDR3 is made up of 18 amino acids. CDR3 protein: CASSQDGTSGGTYNEQFF. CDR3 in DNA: TGCGCCAGCAGCCAAGATGGAACTAGCGGGGGAACATACAATGAGCAGTTCTTC.

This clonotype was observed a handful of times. The CDR3 loop reads CASSPSQGIYGYTF. The CDR3 DNA sequence: TGTGCCAGCAGCCCCAGTCAGGGCATCTATGGCTACACCTTC. The chain employs TRBV7-9 and TRBJ1-2; tentatively, D is TRBD1 (5 bases). Between the trimmed V and J ends, which lost 5 bases and 4 bases, there was a span of 14 bases. Germline V gene sequence: CDR1 SEHNR, CDR2 FQNEAQ (reference sequence). The CDR3 extends over 14 amino acids.

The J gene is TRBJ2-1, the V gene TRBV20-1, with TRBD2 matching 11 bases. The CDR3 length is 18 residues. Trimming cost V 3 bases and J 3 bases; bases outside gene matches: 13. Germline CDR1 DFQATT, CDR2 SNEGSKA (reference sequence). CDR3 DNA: TGCAGTGCTAGCCCCATCTCTAGCGGGGGGCCCTACTACAATGAGCAGTTCTTC. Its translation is CSASPISSGGPYYNEQFF.

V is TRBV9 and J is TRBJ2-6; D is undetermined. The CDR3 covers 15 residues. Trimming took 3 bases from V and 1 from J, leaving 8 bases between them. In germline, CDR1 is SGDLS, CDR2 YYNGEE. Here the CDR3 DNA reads TGTGCCAGCAGCGGTTTAAGATCTGGGGCCAACGTCCTGACTTTC. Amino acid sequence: CASSGLRSGANVLTF.

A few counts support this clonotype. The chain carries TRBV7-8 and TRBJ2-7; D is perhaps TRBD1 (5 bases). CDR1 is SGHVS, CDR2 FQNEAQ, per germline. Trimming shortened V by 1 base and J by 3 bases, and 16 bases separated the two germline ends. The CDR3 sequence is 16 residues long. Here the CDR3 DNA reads TGTGCCAGCAGCTTAGTTTCGCATGTCAGGGACTACGAGCAGTACTTC. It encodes CASSLVSHVRDYEQYF.

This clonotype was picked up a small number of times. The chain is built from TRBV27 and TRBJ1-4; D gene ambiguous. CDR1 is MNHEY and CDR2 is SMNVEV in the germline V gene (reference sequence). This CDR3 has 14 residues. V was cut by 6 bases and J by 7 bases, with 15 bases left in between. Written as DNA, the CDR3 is TGTGCCAGCAGCTCCGTAGGGCGGGGTGAAAAACTGTTTTTT. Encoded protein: CASSSVGRGEKLFF. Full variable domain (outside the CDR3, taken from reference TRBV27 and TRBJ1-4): EAQVTQNPRYLITVTGKKLTVTCSQNMNHEYMSWYRQDPGLGLRQIYYSMNVEVTDKGDVPEGYKVSRKEKRNFPLILESPSPNQTSLYFCASSSVGRGEKLFFGSGTQLSVL.

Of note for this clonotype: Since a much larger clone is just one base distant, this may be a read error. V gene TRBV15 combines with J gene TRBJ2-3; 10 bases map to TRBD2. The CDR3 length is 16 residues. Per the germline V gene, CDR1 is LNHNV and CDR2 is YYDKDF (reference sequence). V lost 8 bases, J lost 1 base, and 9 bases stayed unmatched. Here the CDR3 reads CATGGIGLAGTDTQYF. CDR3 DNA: TGTGCCACCGGCGGAATTGGACTAGCGGGCACAGATACGCAGTATTTT.

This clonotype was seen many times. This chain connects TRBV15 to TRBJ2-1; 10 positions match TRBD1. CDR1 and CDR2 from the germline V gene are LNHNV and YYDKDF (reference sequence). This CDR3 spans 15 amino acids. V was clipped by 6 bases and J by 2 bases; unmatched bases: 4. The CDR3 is CATRGQGITYNEQFF. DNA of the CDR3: TGTGCCACCAGGGGACAGGGGATAACCTACAATGAGCAGTTCTTC. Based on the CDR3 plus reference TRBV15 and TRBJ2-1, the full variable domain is DAMVIQNPRYQVTQFGKPVTLSCSQTLNHNVMYWYQQKSSQAPKLLFHYYDKDFNNEADTPDNFQSRRPNTSFCFLDIRSPGLGDTAMYLCATRGQGITYNEQFFGPGTRLTVL.

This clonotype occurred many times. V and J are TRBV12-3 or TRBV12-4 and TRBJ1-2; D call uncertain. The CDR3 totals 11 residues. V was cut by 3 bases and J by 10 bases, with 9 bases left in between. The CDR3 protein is CASSLGLDYTF. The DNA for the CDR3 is TGTGCCAGCAGTTTGGGCCTGGACTACACCTTC.

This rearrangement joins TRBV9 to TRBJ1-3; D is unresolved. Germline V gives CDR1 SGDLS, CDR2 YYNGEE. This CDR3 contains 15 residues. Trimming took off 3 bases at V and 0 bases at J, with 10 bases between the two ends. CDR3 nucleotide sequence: TGTGCCAGCAGCGCGCCTACGGACTCTGGAAACACCATATATTTT. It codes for CASSAPTDSGNTIYF. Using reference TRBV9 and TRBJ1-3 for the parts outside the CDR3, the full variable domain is DSGVTQTPKHLITATGQRVTLRCSPRSGDLSVYWYQQSLDQGLQFLIQYYNGEERAKGNILERFSAQQFPDLHSELNLSSLELGDSALYFCASSAPTDSGNTIYFGEGSWLTVV.

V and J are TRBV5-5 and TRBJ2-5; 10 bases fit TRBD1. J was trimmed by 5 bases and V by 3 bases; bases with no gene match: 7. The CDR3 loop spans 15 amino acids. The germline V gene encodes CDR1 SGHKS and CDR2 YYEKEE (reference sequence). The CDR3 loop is CASSWDRGLGETQYF. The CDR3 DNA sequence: TGTGCCAGCAGCTGGGACAGGGGCCTTGGGGAGACCCAGTACTTC.

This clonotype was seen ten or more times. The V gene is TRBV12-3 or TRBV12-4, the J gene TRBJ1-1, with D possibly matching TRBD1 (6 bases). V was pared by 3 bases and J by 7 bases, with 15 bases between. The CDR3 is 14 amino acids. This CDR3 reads CASSFGGGVLEAFF. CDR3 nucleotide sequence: TGTGCCAGCAGTTTTGGTGGGGGCGTCCTTGAAGCTTTCTTT.

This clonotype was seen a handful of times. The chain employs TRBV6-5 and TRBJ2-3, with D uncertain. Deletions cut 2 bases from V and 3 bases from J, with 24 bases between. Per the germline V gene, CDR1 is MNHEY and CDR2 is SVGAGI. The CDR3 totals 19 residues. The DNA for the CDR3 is TGTGCCAGCAGTTACGAACCGGATCTAGTTGGAGAGGAAACAGATACGCAGTATTTT. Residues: CASSYEPDLVGEETDTQYF.

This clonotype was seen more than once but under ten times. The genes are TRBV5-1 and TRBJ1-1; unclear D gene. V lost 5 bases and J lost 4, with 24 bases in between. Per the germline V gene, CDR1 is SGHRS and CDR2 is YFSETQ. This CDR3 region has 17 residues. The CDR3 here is CASSLDPGFAIITEAFF. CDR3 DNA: TGCGCCAGCAGTTTAGACCCAGGATTTGCGATTATCACTGAAGCTTTCTTT.

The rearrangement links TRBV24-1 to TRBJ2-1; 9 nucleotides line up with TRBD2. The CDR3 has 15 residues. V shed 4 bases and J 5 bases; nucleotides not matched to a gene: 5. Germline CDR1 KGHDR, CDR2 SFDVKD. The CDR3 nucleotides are TGTGCCACCAGTGAAATCCTAGCGGGAAACAATGAGCAGTTCTTC. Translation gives CATSEILAGNNEQFF.

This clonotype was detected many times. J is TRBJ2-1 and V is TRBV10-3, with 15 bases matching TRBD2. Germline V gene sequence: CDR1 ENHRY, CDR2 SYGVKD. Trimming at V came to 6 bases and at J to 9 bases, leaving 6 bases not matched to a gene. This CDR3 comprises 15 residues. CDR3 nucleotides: TGTGCCATCAGCCCCGGGACTAGCGGGAGGTTTGAGCAGTTCTTC. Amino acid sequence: CAISPGTSGRFEQFF.

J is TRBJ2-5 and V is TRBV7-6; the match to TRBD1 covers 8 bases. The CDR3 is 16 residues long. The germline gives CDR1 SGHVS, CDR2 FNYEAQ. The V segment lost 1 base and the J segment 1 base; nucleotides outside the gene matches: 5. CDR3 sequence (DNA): TGTGCCAGCAGCTTAGTAGGGACAGGAGTCCAAGAGACCCAGTACTTC. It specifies CASSLVGTGVQETQYF.

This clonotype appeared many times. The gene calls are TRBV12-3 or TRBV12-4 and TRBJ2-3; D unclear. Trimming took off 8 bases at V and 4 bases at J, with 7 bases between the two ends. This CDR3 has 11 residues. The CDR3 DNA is TGTGCCAGCGGCCGGGCAGATACGCAGTATTTT. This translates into CASGRADTQYF.

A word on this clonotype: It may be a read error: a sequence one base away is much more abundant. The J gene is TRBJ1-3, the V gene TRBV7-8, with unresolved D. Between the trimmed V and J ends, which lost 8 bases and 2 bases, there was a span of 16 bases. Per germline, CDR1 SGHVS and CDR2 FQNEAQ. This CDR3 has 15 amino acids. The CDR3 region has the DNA TGTGCCAGCTCCAGGTCAGCGAGCCCTGGAAACACCATATATTTT. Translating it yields CASSRSASPGNTIYF.

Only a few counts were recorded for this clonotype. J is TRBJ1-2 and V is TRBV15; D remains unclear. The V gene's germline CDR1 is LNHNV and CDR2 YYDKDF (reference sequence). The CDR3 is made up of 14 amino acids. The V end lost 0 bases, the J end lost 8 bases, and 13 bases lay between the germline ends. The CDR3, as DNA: TGTGCCACCAGCAGAGAAGGCCCTTCGGGGGGCTACACCTTC. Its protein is CATSREGPSGGYTF.

The CDR3 here is CASSLARILGDTQYF. Written as DNA, the CDR3 is TGTGCCAGCAGCTTAGCACGGATTTTAGGGGATACGCAGTATTTT. The chain couples TRBV7-2 to TRBJ2-3; no clear D. The CDR3 runs to 15 residues. Deletions cut 0 bases from V and 6 bases from J, with 13 bases between. Germline assignment: CDR1 SGHTA and CDR2 FQGNSA.

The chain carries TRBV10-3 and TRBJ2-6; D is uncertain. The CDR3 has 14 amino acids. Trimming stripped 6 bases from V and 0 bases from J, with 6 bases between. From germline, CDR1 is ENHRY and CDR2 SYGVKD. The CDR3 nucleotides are TGTGCCATCAGACCCGACTCTGGGGCCAACGTCCTGACTTTC. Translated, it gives CAIRPDSGANVLTF.

The CDR3 is CASRLSGGGGNEQFF. The DNA for the CDR3 is TGCGCCAGCAGACTGAGCGGAGGGGGCGGAAATGAGCAGTTCTTC. This chain uses TRBV5-1 with TRBJ2-1; maybe TRBD1 (7 bases). Trimming stripped 5 bases from V and 7 bases from J, with 19 bases between. The CDR3 covers 15 residues. CDR1 SGHRS and CDR2 YFSETQ come from the germline V gene.

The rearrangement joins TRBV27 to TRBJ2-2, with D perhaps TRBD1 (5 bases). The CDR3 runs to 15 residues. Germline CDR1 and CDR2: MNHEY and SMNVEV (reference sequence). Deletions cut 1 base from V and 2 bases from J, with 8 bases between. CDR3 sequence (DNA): TGTGCCAGCAGTTTATTACAGGCTAACACCGGGGAGCTGTTTTTT. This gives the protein CASSLLQANTGELFF.

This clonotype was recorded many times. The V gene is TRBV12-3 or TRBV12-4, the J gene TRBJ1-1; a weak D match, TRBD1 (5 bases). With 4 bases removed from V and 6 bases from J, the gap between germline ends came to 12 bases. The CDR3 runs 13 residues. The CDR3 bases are TGTGCCAGCAGTTCTGGGGGGTTTGCTGAAGCTTTCTTT. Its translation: CASSSGGFAEAFF.

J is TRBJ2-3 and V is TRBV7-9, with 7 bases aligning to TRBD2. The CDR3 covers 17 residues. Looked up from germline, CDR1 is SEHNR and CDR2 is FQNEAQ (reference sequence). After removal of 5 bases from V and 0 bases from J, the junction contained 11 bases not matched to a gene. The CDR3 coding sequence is TGTGCCAGCAGCCTCGCGTGGGGGGGGGTGAGCACAGATACGCAGTATTTT. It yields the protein CASSLAWGGVSTDTQYF.

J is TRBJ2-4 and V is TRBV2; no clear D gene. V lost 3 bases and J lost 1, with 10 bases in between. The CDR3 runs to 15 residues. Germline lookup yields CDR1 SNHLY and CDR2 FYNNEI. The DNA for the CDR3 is TGTGCCAGCAGTGATCGTAGGGCGGCCAAAAACATTCAGTACTTC. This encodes CASSDRRAAKNIQYF.